One and the same sample provided the 7 T cell receptor beta chains below, sequenced in a study of blood T cell repertoires in COVID-19. Only in-frame clones appear in the TCRdb table, and some are missing; sequencing was by immunoSEQ multiplex PCR. The data contain approximately 460,000 clones, roughly nine tenths of them singletons. Sample: peripheral blood. Receptors were obtained from a man between 18 and 35 years old with COVID-19, enrolled during active disease.

The V gene is TRBV5-1, the J gene TRBJ2-1, with 12 bases that match TRBD2. This CDR3 is built from 20 residues. With V trimmed by 0 bases and J by 10 bases, 20 bases remained unmatched. Germline V gene lookup returns CDR1 SGHRS and CDR2 YFSETQ. This CDR3 reads CASSLEQPPRRLAGVWEQFF. CDR3 DNA sequence: TGCGCCAGCAGCTTGGAACAGCCGCCTAGAAGACTAGCGGGGGTGTGGGAGCAGTTCTTC.

The V gene is TRBV25-1, the J gene TRBJ1-2, with D perhaps matching TRBD1 (6 bases). Germline V gene lookup returns CDR1 MGHDK and CDR2 SYGVNS. The CDR3 runs to 12 residues. The V gene lost 3 bases and the J gene lost 9 bases, with 11 bases spanning the gap. The CDR3 nucleotides read TGTGCCAGCAGTGAGCTGGACAGAAGCTACACCTTC. This translates into CASSELDRSYTF.

The chain recombines TRBV7-6 with TRBJ1-4; D is unresolved. The V end lost 3 bases, the J end lost 8 bases, and 7 bases lay between the germline ends. This CDR3 has 12 amino acids. The germline gives CDR1 SGHVS, CDR2 FNYEAQ. CDR3 sequence: CASSLGGEKLFF. The CDR3 region has the DNA TGTGCCAGCAGCTTGGGAGGAGAAAAACTGTTTTTT.

The chain links TRBV3-1 (or the pseudogene TRBV3-2) to TRBJ1-6; D call uncertain. V dropped 0 bases and J dropped 9 bases, with 18 bases sitting between them. The length of the CDR3 is 17 residues. CDR1 is LGHDT and CDR2 is YNNKEL in the germline V gene (reference sequence). CDR3 protein: CASSQDVGGVTSSPLHF. The DNA for the CDR3 is TGTGCCAGCAGCCAAGATGTCGGCGGGGTTACTAGTTCACCCCTCCACTTT.

This clone was observed a single time. The chain employs TRBV30 and TRBJ2-7; a weak D match, TRBD2 (5 bases). Germline V gene sequence: CDR1 GTSNPN, CDR2 SVGIG (reference sequence). CDR3 length: 14 amino acids. Trimming stripped 0 bases from V and 2 bases from J, with 11 bases between. This CDR3 is CAWSVIGIAYEQYF. Written as DNA, the CDR3 is TGTGCCTGGAGTGTGATCGGGATCGCCTACGAGCAGTACTTC.

This clone has just one count. The chain couples TRBV7-9 to TRBJ1-2; D possibly corresponds to TRBD1 (5 bases). The germline gives CDR1 SEHNR, CDR2 FQNEAQ (reference sequence). The CDR3 extends over 13 amino acids. V lost 5 bases and J 4 bases, leaving 11 bases between the germline ends. CDR3 bases: TGTGCCAGCAGCCCCGACAGTACCTATGGCTACACCTTC. This codes for CASSPDSTYGYTF.

This clone came up once. This sequence joins TRBV2 and TRBJ2-5, with unresolved D. The CDR3 contains 14 residues. V was clipped by 4 bases and J by 0 bases, with 9 bases between them. Per germline, CDR1 SNHLY and CDR2 FYNNEI. The CDR3 DNA is TGTGCCAGCAGTGGGGCAGTAGACCAAGAGACCCAGTACTTC. Translating gives CASSGAVDQETQYF.